These 11 T cell receptor beta chains share one sample of origin, sequenced in a study of shared clonotypes between healthy human individuals. TCRdb's table, derived via immunoSEQ multiplex PCR, lists solely in-frame clones and lacks some. The repertoire includes 500,000 to 550,000 clones, approximately 94% of them detected once, and about 0.064% sits in the top ten. Source material: naive CD4+ T cells sorted from blood. Subset in this sample: CD45RA+ positively selected. These receptors were taken from a woman aged 30 to 39 in good health.

The chain carries TRBV29-1 and TRBJ1-1, with D possibly being TRBD1 (5 bases). CDR1 SQVTM and CDR2 ANQGSEA come from the germline V gene. Deletions cut 6 bases from V and 4 bases from J, with 15 bases between. The CDR3 sequence is 13 residues long. The CDR3 here is CSVQDRRGTEAFF. Written as DNA, the CDR3 is TGCAGCGTGCAAGACCGGAGGGGCACTGAAGCTTTCTTT.

V usage is TRBV9 and J usage is TRBJ1-3; the match to TRBD1 covers 8 bases. Germline lookup yields CDR1 SGDLS and CDR2 YYNGEE. The trim removed 4 bases at V and 0 bases at J, leaving 3 bases unmatched. The CDR3 runs to 15 residues. The DNA for the CDR3 is TGTGCCAGCAGCCACGACAGGGGCTCTGGAAACACCATATATTTT. Its translation is CASSHDRGSGNTIYF.

J is TRBJ1-5 and V is TRBV28, with 9 bases identical to TRBD1. The CDR3 runs to 15 residues. The V and J ends lost 4 bases and 6 bases, in that order; junction bases with no gene match: 7. CDR1 is MDHEN, CDR2 SYDVKM, per germline. The DNA for the CDR3 is TGTGCCAGCAGTTCTGACAGGGGGGCGAGTCAGCCCCAGCATTTT. Its translation: CASSSDRGASQPQHF.

Only a few counts were recorded for this clone. This chain links TRBV10-1 with TRBJ2-2, with a weak D call TRBD1 (6 bases). V was trimmed by 2 bases and J by 8 bases, leaving 9 bases between them. Per the germline V gene, CDR1 is WNHNN and CDR2 is SYGVQD (reference sequence). CDR3 length: 13 amino acids. This chain's CDR3 is CASSENRAGELFF. The CDR3 nucleotides read TGCGCCAGCAGTGAGAACAGGGCTGGGGAGCTGTTTTTT.

This clone was seen a few times. The CDR3 protein is CASSSPQHF. DNA for the CDR3: TGTGCCAGCAGTTCGCCCCAGCATTTT. The rearrangement links TRBV27 to TRBJ1-5, with unresolved D. Per germline, CDR1 MNHEY and CDR2 SMNVEV (reference sequence). The CDR3 loop spans 9 amino acids. The ends were cut back, 4 bases at V and 9 bases at J, with 1 base in the middle.

The chain combines TRBV28 with TRBJ2-5; TRBD2 matches 14 bases. The last part of the DNA fits TRBJ2-7 better; the J call may be wrong. The CDR3 has 14 residues. Per the germline V gene, CDR1 is MDHEN and CDR2 is SYDVKM. The CDR3 here is CATPGLAGADEQYF. The CDR3 coding sequence is TGTGCCACTCCGGGACTAGCGGGAGCCGACGAGCAGTACTTC.

CDR3: CASSEPGVTTGELFF. The CDR3 bases are TGTGCCAGCAGTGAGCCGGGAGTGACCACCGGGGAGCTGTTTTTT. The chain employs TRBV6-1 and TRBJ2-2; tentative D call: TRBD2 (6 bases). This CDR3 comprises 15 residues. Trimming stripped 3 bases from V and 4 bases from J, with 12 bases between. Germline assignment: CDR1 MNHNS and CDR2 SASEGT.

With regard to this clone: The sample has other DNA sequences that encode this CDR3 too. The CDR3 DNA is TGTGCCAGCAGTGGACAACCGAACACTGAAGCTTTCTTT. It yields the protein CASSGQPNTEAFF. The chain is built from TRBV6-1 and TRBJ1-1, with D unresolved. Trimming left V 4 bases short and J 1 base short, with 7 bases between. CDR1 is MNHNS and CDR2 is SASEGT in the germline V gene. The CDR3 covers 13 residues.

The chain uses TRBV5-6 and TRBJ2-7, with D perhaps matching TRBD1 or TRBD2 (5 bases each). CDR1 and CDR2 (germline): SGHDT, YYEEEE. The ends were cut back, 7 bases at V and 2 bases at J, with 13 bases in the middle. This CDR3 has 13 residues. CDR3 sequence reads: CASRRRGAYEQYF. The CDR3 nucleotides read TGTGCCAGCCGCCGACGAGGGGCCTACGAGCAGTACTTC.

The chain has TRBV7-2 and TRBJ2-5; TRBD1 might be the D (5 bases). The CDR3 covers 14 residues. The V gene's germline CDR1 is SGHTA and CDR2 FQGNSA. V gave up 1 base and J gave up 5 bases, with 11 bases separating them. CDR3 bases: TGTGCCAGCAGCTTAGGCCAGGCAGGGGAGACCCAGTACTTC. It codes for CASSLGQAGETQYF.

The chain joins TRBV5-1 to TRBJ1-2, with D tentatively TRBD1 (5 bases). Trimming removed 4 bases from V and 2 bases from J, with 12 bases in between. Germline V gene sequence: CDR1 SGHRS, CDR2 YFSETQ. There are 14 residues in the CDR3. The DNA for the CDR3 is TGCGCCAGCAGCCAAGGGACTCTAAACTATGGCTACACCTTC. This codes for CASSQGTLNYGYTF.